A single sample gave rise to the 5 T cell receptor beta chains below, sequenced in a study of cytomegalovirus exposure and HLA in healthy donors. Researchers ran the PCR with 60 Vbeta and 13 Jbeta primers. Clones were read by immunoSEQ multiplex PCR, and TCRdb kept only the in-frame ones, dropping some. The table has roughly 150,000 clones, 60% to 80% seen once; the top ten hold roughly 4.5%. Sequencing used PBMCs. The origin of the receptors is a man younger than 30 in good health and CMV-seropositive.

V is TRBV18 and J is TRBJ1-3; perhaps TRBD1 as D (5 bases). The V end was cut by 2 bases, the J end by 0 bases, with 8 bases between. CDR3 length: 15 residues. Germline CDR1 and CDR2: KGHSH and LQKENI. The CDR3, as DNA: TGTGCCAGCTCACCAGGGGCCTCCTCTGGAAACACCATATATTTT. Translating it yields CASSPGASSGNTIYF.

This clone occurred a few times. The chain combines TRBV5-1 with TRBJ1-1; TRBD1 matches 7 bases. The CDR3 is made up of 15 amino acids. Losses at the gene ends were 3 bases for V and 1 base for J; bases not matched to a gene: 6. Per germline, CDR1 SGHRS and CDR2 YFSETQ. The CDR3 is CASSYRGWANTEAFF. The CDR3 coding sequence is TGCGCCAGCAGCTACAGGGGTTGGGCGAACACTGAAGCTTTCTTT.

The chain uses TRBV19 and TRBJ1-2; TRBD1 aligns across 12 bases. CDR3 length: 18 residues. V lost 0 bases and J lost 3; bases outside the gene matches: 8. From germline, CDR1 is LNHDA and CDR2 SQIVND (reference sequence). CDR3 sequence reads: CASSIDPGQGAFHYGYTF. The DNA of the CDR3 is TGTGCCAGTAGTATAGATCCGGGACAGGGGGCATTTCACTATGGCTACACCTTC.

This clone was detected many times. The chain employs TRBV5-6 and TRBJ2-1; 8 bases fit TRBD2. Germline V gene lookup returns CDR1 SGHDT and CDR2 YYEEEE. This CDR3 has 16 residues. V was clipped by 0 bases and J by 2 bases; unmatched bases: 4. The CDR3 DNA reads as TGTGCCAGCAGCTTGGATAGCGGGGCTACCTACAATGAGCAGTTCTTC. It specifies CASSLDSGATYNEQFF.

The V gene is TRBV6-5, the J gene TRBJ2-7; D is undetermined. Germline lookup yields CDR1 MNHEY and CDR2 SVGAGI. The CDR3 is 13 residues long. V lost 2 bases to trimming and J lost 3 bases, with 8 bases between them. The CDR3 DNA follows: TGTGCCAGCAGTTACAGCGCAAACTACGAGCAGTACGTC. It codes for CASSYSANYEQYV.